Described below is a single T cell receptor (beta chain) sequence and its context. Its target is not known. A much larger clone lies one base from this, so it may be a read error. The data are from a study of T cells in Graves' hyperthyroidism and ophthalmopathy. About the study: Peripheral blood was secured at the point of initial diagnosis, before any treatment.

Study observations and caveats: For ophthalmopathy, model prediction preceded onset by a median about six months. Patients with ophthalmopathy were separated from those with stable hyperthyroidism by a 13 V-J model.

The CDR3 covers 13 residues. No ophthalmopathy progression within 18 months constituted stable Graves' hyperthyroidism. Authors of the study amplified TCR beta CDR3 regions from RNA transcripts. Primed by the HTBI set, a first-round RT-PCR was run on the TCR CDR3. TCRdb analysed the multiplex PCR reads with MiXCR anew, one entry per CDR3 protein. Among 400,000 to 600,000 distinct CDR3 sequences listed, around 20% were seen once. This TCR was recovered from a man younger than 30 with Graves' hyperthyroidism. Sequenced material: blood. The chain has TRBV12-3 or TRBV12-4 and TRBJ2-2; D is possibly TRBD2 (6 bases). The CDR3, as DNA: TGTGCCAGCAGTTTAAGTCGAACGGGGGAGCTGTGTTTT. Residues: CASSLSRTGELCF.